The clone carrying this T cell receptor beta chain was detected many times. Its antigen is still unknown. This entry belongs to a study of regulatory T cells in long-lasting Graves disease. Whole-study results and caveats: Thyroid tissue was not studied; only peripheral blood was. Favoring TRBV28, TRBJ1-2 and TRBJ2-5 was a feature seen in persistent disease. Newly diagnosed Graves' patients had higher TCR diversity than persistent ones.

Construction of TCR beta libraries relied on iRepertoire HTBI primers and on Arm-PCR targeting CDR3 regions. Using its own MiXCR run on the multiplex PCR reads, TCRdb lists one record per CDR3 protein. The sample lists about half a million distinct CDR3 sequences, approximately 12% occurring once. Time point denoted: newly diagnosed GD, antithyroid drugs for less than 3 months. The authors made the TCR library using RNA they extracted from PBMCs. This CDR3 comprises 14 residues. The germline CDR1 and CDR2 sequences are SNHLY and FYNNEI. V was clipped by 8 bases and J by 6 bases; unmatched bases: 11. This same sample was also part of a study on T cells in Graves' hyperthyroidism and ophthalmopathy.

This specimen was peripheral blood mononuclear cells (PBMCs), taken at new diagnosis, from a patient treated with antithyroid drugs. This clonotype originated in a woman aged 25 to 39 with Graves disease. This chain connects TRBV2 to TRBJ2-3, with 7 bases identical to TRBD2. The CDR3 bases are TGTGCCAGCGGAGGGAGGGCCCGGTCGGATACGCAGTATTTT. Its translation is CASGGRARSDTQYF.